One sample yielded the 20 T cell receptor beta chains listed below, sequenced in a study of blood T cells in healthy people across ages. Sample-barcoded 5' priming and a J-beta primer mix drove a second PCR of about 7 to 11 cycles. One entry per CDR3 protein results from TCRdb running MiXCR on the 5' RACE reads. The sample lists some 1,000,000 distinct CDR3 sequences; less than 25% were seen once. The same sample was also used in a study of T cells of mothers and their children.

The sample consisted of blood. All receptors derive from a girl aged 2-9 years in good health.

This clonotype was seen a few times. Its ends do not fully match the called genes, so a read error is possible. The chain uses TRBV9 and TRBJ2-7, with D maybe TRBD2 (5 bases). CDR3 length: 15 residues. The germline gives CDR1 SGDLS, CDR2 YYNGEE. CDR3 region: CASSVGAASSYEQYF. The DNA of the CDR3 is TGTGCCAGCAGCGTAGGAGCGGCTTCTTCCTACGAACAGTACTTC.

This clonotype was detected a few times. The chain links TRBV7-2 to TRBJ2-3; possible D gene TRBD2, 7 bases. The V and J ends lost 6 bases and 6 bases respectively, with 13 bases between them. Germline loops: CDR1 SGHTA, CDR2 FQGNSA. CDR3 length equals 13 residues. The chain's CDR3 is CASRWGGWDTQYF. The CDR3 coding sequence is TGTGCCAGCAGATGGGGGGGCTGGGATACGCAGTATTTT. Combining the CDR3 with reference TRBV7-2 and TRBJ2-3 gives the whole variable domain GAGVSQSPSNKVTEKGKDVELRCDPISGHTALYWYRQSLGQGLEFLIYFQGNSAPDKSGLPSDRFSAERTGGSVSTLTIQRTQQEDSAVYLCASRWGGWDTQYFGPGTRLTVL.

V is TRBV7-3 and J is TRBJ2-5, with D maybe TRBD1 (7 bases). The closer fit of TRBJ2-1 to the DNA end suggests the J call may be wrong. The CDR3 consists of 14 residues. Germline CDR1 is SGHTA and CDR2 is FQGTGA. CDR3 DNA: TGTGCCAGCAGCTCATCCTCAGGGGGGAATGAGCAGTTCTTC. Translated: CASSSSSGGNEQFF.

This clonotype was counted only a few times. The V gene is TRBV4-3, the J gene TRBJ1-2; no firm D call. This CDR3 is 15 amino acids long. Germline V CDR1 and CDR2: LGHNA, YSLEER. The V end was cut by 4 bases, the J end by 2 bases, with 14 bases between. The CDR3 DNA is TGCGCCAGCAGCCCGGAGCCTGGGGTAAACTATGGCTACACCTTC. Protein sequence: CASSPEPGVNYGYTF.

The V call is TRBV12-3 or TRBV12-4, the J call TRBJ1-1; D possibly corresponds to TRBD1 (5 bases). This CDR3 contains 16 residues. Trimming stripped 7 bases from V and 1 base from J, with 19 bases between. Here the CDR3 reads CASTNEQGRGNTEAFF. For the CDR3, the DNA is TGTGCCAGCACCAATGAGCAGGGAAGGGGGAACACTGAAGCTTTCTTT.

The chain carries TRBV7-2 and TRBJ2-1; D not certain. The end of the DNA is better explained by TRBJ2-5, so the J call may be wrong. The CDR3 consists of 15 residues. Germline V lookup: CDR1 SGHTA, CDR2 FQGNSA. The CDR3 DNA sequence: TGTGCCAGCAGCTTATCTACGGCGGCTATGGGGACCCAGTACTTC. Its protein product is CASSLSTAAMGTQYF.

This sequence joins TRBV7-9 and TRBJ2-7; TRBD2 matches at 12 bases. Germline CDR1 and CDR2: SEHNR and FQNEAQ (reference sequence). The CDR3 runs 19 residues. J lost 3 bases, V lost 6 bases, and 18 bases had no gene match. CDR3 residues: CASSPVNSSGGVRLYEQYF. In DNA, the CDR3 is TGTGCCAGCAGTCCCGTTAATTCTAGCGGGGGGGTTAGACTCTACGAGCAGTACTTC.

The chain joins TRBV7-9 to TRBJ2-5; D tentatively reads TRBD1 or TRBD2 (6 bases each). CDR1 and CDR2 (germline): SEHNR, FQNEAQ (reference sequence). The CDR3 loop spans 15 amino acids. V lost 4 bases and J 2 bases, leaving 14 bases between the germline ends. The CDR3 protein is CASSSRGPGQETQYF. CDR3 nucleotides: TGTGCCAGCAGCTCACGGGGGCCGGGGCAAGAGACCCAGTACTTC.

V usage is TRBV3-1 and J usage is TRBJ2-2, with TRBD2 matching 10 bases. Per germline, CDR1 LGHDT and CDR2 YNNKEL (reference sequence). The CDR3 consists of 20 residues. V was pared by 4 bases and J by 1 base, with 15 bases of the junction left unmatched. The DNA of the CDR3 is TGTGCCAGCAGCCGACACTCCGGACTGAGCGGGAGGGTGAACACCGGGGAGCTGTTTTTT. It is translated as CASSRHSGLSGRVNTGELFF.

The sample holds many counts of this clonotype. J is TRBJ1-5 and V is TRBV9; D uncertain. Germline V CDR1 and CDR2: SGDLS, YYNGEE. The CDR3 covers 13 residues. With 3 bases removed from V and 3 bases from J, the gap between germline ends came to 7 bases. The CDR3 nucleotides read TGTGCCAGCAGCGGACAACCCAATCAGCCCCAGCATTTT. The encoded protein is CASSGQPNQPQHF.

The chain couples TRBV7-9 to TRBJ2-7; TRBD2 agrees at 7 bases. The end of the DNA is better explained by TRBJ2-1, so the J call may be wrong. CDR1 and CDR2 (germline): SEHNR, FQNEAQ (reference sequence). CDR3 length equals 13 residues. In nucleotides, the CDR3 is TGTGCCAGCAACAACGTTGGGCGGGGGGAGCAGTTCTTC. This encodes CASNNVGRGEQFF.

The genes are TRBV15 and TRBJ1-4; D gene uncertain. Germline V gives CDR1 LNHNV, CDR2 YYDKDF (reference sequence). The ends were cut back, 4 bases at V and 7 bases at J, with 16 bases in the middle. This CDR3 contains 15 residues. CDR3 in DNA: TGTGCCACCAGCAAACCCCTCGGGTCGGGTGAAAAACTGTTTTTT. Protein: CATSKPLGSGEKLFF.

The chain is built from TRBV2 and TRBJ1-1, with D perhaps TRBD1 (6 bases). V was cut by 5 bases and J by 5 bases, with 15 bases left in between. The germline V gene has CDR1 SNHLY and CDR2 FYNNEI. The CDR3 has 14 residues. The CDR3 reads CASSLLTGRTEAFF. The CDR3 DNA sequence: TGTGCCAGCAGTCTGTTGACAGGACGGACTGAAGCTTTCTTT.

The chain recombines TRBV28 with TRBJ2-3; TRBD1 might be the D (6 bases). The CDR3 totals 14 residues. Trimming removed 2 bases at V and 6 bases at J, with 12 bases between. Looked up from germline, CDR1 is MDHEN and CDR2 is SYDVKM. CDR3 in amino acids: CASSLQGIGDTQYF. In nucleotides, the CDR3 is TGTGCCAGCAGTTTACAGGGGATTGGGGATACGCAGTATTTT.

This clonotype was recorded at least ten times. This chain uses TRBV12-3 or TRBV12-4 with TRBJ2-1; D remains ambiguous. The CDR3 is made up of 11 amino acids. V lost 3 bases, J lost 9 bases, and 6 bases lay in between. This chain's CDR3 is CASSFGSEQFF. The DNA of the CDR3 is TGTGCCAGCAGTTTCGGTAGTGAGCAGTTCTTC.

The chain carries TRBV7-9 and TRBJ1-3; D remains unclear. This CDR3 is 13 amino acids long. The germline V and J ends were trimmed by 0 bases and 8 bases, with 8 bases remaining between them. Germline CDR1 reads SEHNR; CDR2 reads FQNEAQ (reference sequence). CDR3 sequence (DNA): TGTGCCAGCAGCTTAGCGCAAGTCTACACCATATATTTT. Protein: CASSLAQVYTIYF. Using reference TRBV7-9 and TRBJ1-3 for the parts outside the CDR3, the full variable domain is DTGVSQNPRHKITKRGQNVTFRCDPISEHNRLYWYRQTLGQGPEFLTYFQNEAQLEKSRLLSDRFSAERPKGSFSTLEIQRTEQGDSAMYLCASSLAQVYTIYFGEGSWLTVV.

The chain couples TRBV6-1 to TRBJ2-4, with 9 bases that match TRBD2. Germline assignment: CDR1 MNHNS and CDR2 SASEGT. With V trimmed by 2 bases and J by 4 bases, 18 bases remained unmatched. CDR3 length: 20 residues. CDR3 coding DNA: TGTGCCAGCAGTGAAATAGATCCCCGGCTTAGCGGGGGCCGGAAAAACATTCAGTACTTC. Protein sequence: CASSEIDPRLSGGRKNIQYF.

This sequence joins TRBV7-9 and TRBJ2-1; TRBD1 matches 7 bases. The CDR3 length is 17 residues. V shed 5 bases and J 10 bases; nucleotides not matched to a gene: 20. From germline, CDR1 is SEHNR and CDR2 FQNEAQ (reference sequence). The CDR3 reads CASSPLETGTEEWEQFF. The CDR3 nucleotides read TGTGCCAGCAGCCCATTGGAAACCGGGACAGAGGAGTGGGAGCAGTTCTTC.

This clonotype was counted only a few times. V usage is TRBV9 and J usage is TRBJ2-1; D uncertain. V lost 0 bases and J 8 bases, leaving 9 bases between the germline ends. Looked up from germline, CDR1 is SGDLS and CDR2 is YYNGEE. This CDR3 comprises 13 residues. CDR3 amino acids: CASSVESRHEQFF. For the CDR3, the DNA is TGTGCCAGCAGCGTAGAGAGCCGCCATGAGCAGTTCTTC.

This CDR3 reads CASRDRGWTEAFF. CDR3 in DNA: TGTGCCAGCAGGGACAGGGGGTGGACTGAAGCTTTCTTT. V and J are TRBV12-3 or TRBV12-4 and TRBJ1-1, with 10 nucleotides matching TRBD1. Germline trimming cut 6 bases from V and 5 bases from J; bases unmatched to any gene: 3. The CDR3 spans 13 residues.